This TCR beta chain was captured in a study of cytomegalovirus exposure and HLA in healthy donors. Findings of the study overall: Cytomegalovirus status was reportedly diagnosed by the classifier with high sensitivity and specificity. In a later analysis, HLA-associated TCR beta chains were more clonally expanded than equally common others.

The PCR contained 60 Vbeta and 13 Jbeta primers. Sequenced by immunoSEQ multiplex PCR; TCRdb stores in-frame clones only, minus some. In the table there are 150,000 or so clones, about two thirds of which are singletons. Comments on this clone: Its antigen is undetermined.

This receptor was identified in a man aged 30-40 years in good health and CMV-seropositive. Sequenced material: PBMCs.

This CDR3 reads CASSRETGYYGYTF. Written as DNA, the CDR3 is TGTGCCAGCAGCCGAGAAACAGGGTACTATGGCTACACCTTC. This sequence joins TRBV5-6 and TRBJ1-2, with D possibly matching TRBD1 (6 bases). CDR3 length: 14 amino acids. Trimming removed 4 bases at V and 3 bases at J, with 13 bases between. CDR1 is SGHDT, CDR2 YYEEEE, per germline. Looking up the rest from reference TRBV5-6 and TRBJ1-2 gives the full variable domain: DAGVTQSPTHLIKTRGQQVTLRCSPKSGHDTVSWYQQALGQGPQFIFQYYEEEERQRGNFPDRFSGHQFPNYSSELNVNALLLGDSALYLCASSRETGYYGYTFGSGTRLTVV.